Listed below are T cell receptor beta chains from one sample, sequenced in a study of T cells in localized non-small cell lung cancer. Some clones are missing from TCRdb's copy, which holds only in-frame ones; the method was immunoSEQ multiplex PCR. The sample yields roughly 30,000 clones, nearly 90% seen once. The sequencing used peripheral blood mononuclear cells, collected before any cancer treatment. The source of these receptors is a woman aged 35-75 years with stage III lung adenocarcinoma. CDR3s include the opening cysteine and the closing phenylalanine or tryptophan. A D gene is named only where the DNA matches it firmly. Size is omitted from some rows. Given values are once, few, many or a class for expanded clones.

>medium-sized|TRBV11-2|TRBD2|TRBJ2-1
CASSLGGGGATDEQFF
TGTGCCAGCAGCTTAGGCGGCGGGGGGGCGACCGATGAGCAGTTCTTC
>-|TRBV7-8|TRBD2|TRBJ2-7
CASSLTSGGASTPYEQYF
TGTGCCAGCAGCCTGACTAGCGGGGGGGCCTCAACCCCCTACGAGCAGTACTTC
>-|TRBV19|-|TRBJ1-1
CASSIPGSGTEAFF
TGTGCCAGTAGTATTCCGGGCTCGGGCACTGAAGCTTTCTTT
>-|TRBV27|TRBD2|TRBJ2-3
CASSLNRQERDTSTDTQYF
TGTGCCAGCAGTTTAAATCGTCAGGAGCGGGATACTAGCACAGATACGCAGTATTTT
>-|TRBV19|-|TRBJ1-3
CASSRGADSGNTIYF
TGTGCCAGTAGTCGGGGAGCTGACTCTGGAAACACCATATATTTT
>-|TRBV7-6|-|TRBJ2-2
CASSLAGLTGELFF
TGTGCCAGCAGCTTAGCGGGGTTAACCGGGGAGCTGTTTTTT
>-|TRBV7-6|-|TRBJ2-7
CASSPTAAREQYF
TGTGCCAGCAGCCCAACGGCTGCCCGGGAGCAGTACTTC
>-|TRBV27|-|TRBJ1-2
CASSPRPTIRFQKGYTF
TGTGCCAGCAGTCCACGACCCACCATCCGGTTTCAGAAGGGCTACACCTTC
>-|TRBV15|-|TRBJ2-7
CATSRDPGLNYEQYF
TGTGCCACCAGCAGAGATCCAGGCTTAAACTACGAGCAGTACTTC
>-|TRBV7-3|-|TRBJ2-1
CASSVYRDNEQFF
TGTGCCAGCAGCGTCTACCGGGACAATGAGCAGTTCTTC
>-|TRBV30|-|TRBJ2-1
CAWSVPGWRVSSKGNEQFF
TGTGCCTGGAGTGTACCTGGCTGGAGGGTGTCTAGCAAAGGGAATGAGCAGTTCTTC
>-|TRBV29-1|TRBD1|TRBJ1-2
CSVAGTGGDGYTF
TGCAGCGTTGCCGGGACAGGGGGCGATGGCTACACCTTC
>-|TRBV6-1|-|TRBJ2-7
CASSEPVSYEQYF
TGTGCCAGCAGTGAACCGGTCTCCTACGAGCAGTACTTC
>-|TRBV14|-|TRBJ2-1
CASSQERVGYNEQFF
TGTGCCAGCAGCCAAGAGAGGGTGGGGTACAATGAGCAGTTCTTC
>-|TRBV7-9|-|TRBJ1-1
CASSFDGMNTEAFF
TGTGCCAGCAGCTTCGACGGTATGAACACTGAAGCTTTCTTT
>-|TRBV19|TRBD1|TRBJ2-5
CASSTDREETQYF
TGTGCCAGTAGTACCGACAGGGAAGAGACCCAGTACTTC
>-|TRBV6-6|TRBD1|TRBJ1-2
CASTMTGALTKGYTF
TGTGCCAGCACCATGACAGGGGCTTTAACTAAGGGCTACACCTTC
>-|TRBV7-2|TRBD1|TRBJ1-1
CASSTTGVTEAFF
TGTGCCAGCAGCACCACAGGGGTCACTGAAGCTTTCTTT
>-|TRBV21-1|-|TRBJ2-5
CASSPSRGTSGSNQETQYF
TGTGCCAGCAGCCCATCACGGGGGACTAGCGGTAGCAACCAAGAGACCCAGTACTTC
>-|TRBV5-3|-|TRBJ2-5
CARSLRPPPKTQYF
TGTGCCAGAAGCTTGAGGCCGCCCCCGAAGACCCAGTACTTC
>-|TRBV19|TRBD2|TRBJ2-3
CASSFSAGASDTQYF
TGTGCCAGTAGTTTCTCAGCGGGAGCATCGGATACGCAGTATTTT
>-|TRBV7-3|-|TRBJ2-5
CASSPDRKETQYF
TGTGCCAGCAGCCCGGACAGAAAAGAGACCCAGTACTTC
>once|TRBV5-1|-|TRBJ1-3
CASRDRDRSSGNTIYF
TGCGCCAGCAGGGACCGAGACAGGAGCTCTGGAAACACCATATATTTT
>-|TRBV7-5|-|TRBJ1-1
CVRSSSGFGRTEAFF
TGTGTCAGAAGCTCGTCGGGATTCGGGCGGACTGAAGCTTTCTTT
>-|TRBV7-2|TRBD1|TRBJ1-2
CASSPQGAGGYTF
TGTGCCAGCAGCCCGCAGGGGGCGGGTGGCTACACCTTC
>-|TRBV28|-|TRBJ2-2
CASTQSTLANTGELFF
TGTGCCAGCACCCAATCGACACTCGCGAACACCGGGGAGCTGTTTTTT